This T cell receptor beta chain was found in a study of cytomegalovirus exposure and HLA in healthy donors. Study information: Per a later analysis, the roughly 690 first-cohort and 120 validation repertoires shared one platform.

There are 14 residues in the CDR3. V trimming: 4 bases; J trimming: 3 bases; junction bases outside the gene matches: 4. Germline lookup yields CDR1 MDHEN and CDR2 SYDVKM. Study-wide results and caveats: The study put 150 or so TCR beta chains on its list as cytomegalovirus-associated. It was found in a later analysis that first-cohort TCR clusters tended to co-occur in the 130 or so validation repertoires.

TCRdb's table, derived via immunoSEQ multiplex PCR, lists solely in-frame clones and lacks some. Of 280,000 or so clones in the sample, approximately 88% are singletons; the top ten hold around 0.9%. A word on this clone: Antigen specificity is unknown. Other DNA sequences in the sample encode the same CDR3.

The material sequenced was PBMCs. The J gene is TRBJ2-7, the V gene TRBV28, with 9 bases aligning to TRBD1. The sequence was collected from a woman aged 18-29 years in good health and CMV-seronegative. The CDR3 here is CASSSPGQGYEQYF. The DNA of the CDR3 is TGTGCCAGCAGTTCTCCGGGACAGGGCTACGAGCAGTACTTC.